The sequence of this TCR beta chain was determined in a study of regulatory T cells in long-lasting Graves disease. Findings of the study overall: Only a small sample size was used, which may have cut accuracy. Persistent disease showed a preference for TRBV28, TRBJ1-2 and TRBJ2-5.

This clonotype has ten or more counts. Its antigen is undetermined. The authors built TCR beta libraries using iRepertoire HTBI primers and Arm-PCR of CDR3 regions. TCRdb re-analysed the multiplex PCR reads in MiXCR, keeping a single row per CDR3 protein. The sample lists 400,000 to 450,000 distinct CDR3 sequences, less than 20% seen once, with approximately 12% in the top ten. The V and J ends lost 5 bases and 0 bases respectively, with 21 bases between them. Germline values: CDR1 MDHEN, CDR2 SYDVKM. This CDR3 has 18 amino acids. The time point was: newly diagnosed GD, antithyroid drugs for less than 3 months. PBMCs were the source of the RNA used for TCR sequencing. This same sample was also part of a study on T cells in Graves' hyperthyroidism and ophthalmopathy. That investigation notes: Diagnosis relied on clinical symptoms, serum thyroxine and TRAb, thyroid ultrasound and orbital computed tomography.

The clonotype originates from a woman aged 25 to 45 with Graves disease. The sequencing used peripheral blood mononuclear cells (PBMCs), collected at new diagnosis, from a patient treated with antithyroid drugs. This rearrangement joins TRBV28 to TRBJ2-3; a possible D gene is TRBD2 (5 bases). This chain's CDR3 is CASSLGLFWRTSTDTQYF. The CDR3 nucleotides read TGTGCCAGCAGTCTCGGACTGTTCTGGCGGACTAGCACAGATACGCAGTATTTT.